The following is a TCR beta chain sequence with its context. A single base separates this from a much larger clone, so it may be a read error. Then a second PCR, running roughly 6 to 11 cycles, was carried out with a sample-barcoded 5' primer and a J-beta primer mix. TCRdb re-called the 5' RACE reads with MiXCR, one entry per CDR3 protein. The table lists about 590,000 distinct CDR3 sequences, about 30% of them singletons, with 15% to 18% in the top ten. The data derive from a study of blood T cells in healthy people across ages. This CDR3 contains 17 residues. Germline V gives CDR1 MNHEY, CDR2 SMNVEV (reference sequence). The V gene lost 5 bases and the J gene lost 3 bases, with 23 bases spanning the gap.

This sequence joins TRBV27 and TRBJ2-7; D is unclear. This TCR was sampled from a woman older than 75 in good health. The sequenced sample was blood. The CDR3: CASSKDGRLAQIYEQYF. The CDR3 region has the DNA TGTGCCAGCAGTAAAGACGGCCGCCTTGCCCAAATCTACGAGCAGTACTTC.